The entry below gives a single T cell receptor (beta chain) sequence along with its context. The antigen remains unidentified. The entry originates in a study of beta chain features in type 1 diabetes. General study results and limits: Healthy donors had naive, central memory and Treg TCRB repertoires that appeared less similar than those seen among patients. Possibly, sequencing cDNA over-represented cells that had high TCR expression levels. Among patients with Type 1 diabetes, TCRB CDR3s were moderately but significantly shorter in every one of the four CD4+ subsets.

Germline CDR1 is MNHEY and CDR2 is SMNVEV (reference sequence). V was shortened by 4 bases and J by 12 bases, with 16 bases between the two germline ends. The CDR3 sequence is 13 residues long. The isolated RNA, all of it, was reverse transcribed, so expressed TCRB transcripts were what got sequenced. On average, stem cell-like memory T cell samples had 950,000 to 1,300,000 reads. The table came from immunoSEQ multiplex PCR; TCRdb's copy has only in-frame clones and leaves some out. This sample has roughly 15,000 clones, with roughly 72% found just once. The TCR comes from a man aged 30 to 39 with type 1 diabetes. The sample taken for sequencing was stem cell memory CD4+ T cells from blood. The chain is built from TRBV27 and TRBJ2-4, with D tentatively TRBD2 (6 bases). The CDR3 reads CASSSLAGQTQYF. CDR3 coding DNA: TGTGCCAGCAGTTCACTCGCGGGGCAAACTCAGTACTTC.